This T cell receptor (beta chain) was identified during a study of CD8 T cells in Susac syndrome. An input of roughly 0.5 to 1 ug of RNA was subjected to reverse transcription using random hexamers. TCRdb recomputed calls from the immunoSEQ multiplex PCR reads with MiXCR, one row per CDR3 protein. The repertoire holds 130,000 or so distinct CDR3 sequences, with 80% as singletons. The patients who served as multiple sclerosis controls were treatment-naive and had stable or active relapsing-remitting disease that fulfilled the revised McDonald criteria. Between the trimmed V and J ends, which lost 4 bases and 2 bases, there was a span of 30 bases. The length of the CDR3 is 20 residues.

This receptor was obtained from a human donor with multiple sclerosis. The chain uses TRBV12-3 or TRBV12-4 and TRBJ2-7; D uncertain. The sequencing input was CD8+ T cells from PBMCs. CDR3 loop: CASSSLWPIGGYPYPYEQYF. The DNA for the CDR3 is TGTGCCAGCAGTTCATTGTGGCCCATCGGTGGGTACCCTTACCCCTACGAGCAGTACTTC.